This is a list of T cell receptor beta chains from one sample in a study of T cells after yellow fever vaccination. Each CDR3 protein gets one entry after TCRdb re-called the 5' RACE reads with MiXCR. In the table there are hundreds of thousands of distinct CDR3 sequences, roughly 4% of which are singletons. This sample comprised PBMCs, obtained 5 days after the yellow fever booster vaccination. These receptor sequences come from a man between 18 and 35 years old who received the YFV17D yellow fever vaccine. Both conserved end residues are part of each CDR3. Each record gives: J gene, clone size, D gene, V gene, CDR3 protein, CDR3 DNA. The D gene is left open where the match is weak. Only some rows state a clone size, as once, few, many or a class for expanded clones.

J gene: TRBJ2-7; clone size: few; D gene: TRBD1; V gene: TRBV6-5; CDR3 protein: CASSYRTGSSYEQYF; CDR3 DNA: TGTGCCAGCAGTTACCGGACAGGGAGCTCCTACGAGCAGTACTTC
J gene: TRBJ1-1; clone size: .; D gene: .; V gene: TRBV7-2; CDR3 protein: CASSYSHMNTEAFF; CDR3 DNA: TGTGCCAGCAGCTACAGTCATATGAACACTGAAGCTTTCTTT
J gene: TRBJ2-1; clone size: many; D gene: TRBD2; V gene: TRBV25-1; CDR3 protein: CASSDGLAGPSYNEQFF; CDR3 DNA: TGTGCCAGCAGTGACGGACTAGCGGGGCCCTCCTACAATGAGCAGTTCTTC
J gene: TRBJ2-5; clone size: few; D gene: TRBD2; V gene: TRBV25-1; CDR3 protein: CASSSRTSGGLWETQYF; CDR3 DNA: TGTGCCAGCAGTTCCCGGACTAGCGGGGGGCTGTGGGAGACCCAGTACTTC
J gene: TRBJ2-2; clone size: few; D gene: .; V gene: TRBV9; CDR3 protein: CASSFRLGGNTGELFF; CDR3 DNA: TGTGCCAGCAGCTTTAGACTAGGGGGGAACACCGGGGAGCTGTTTTTT
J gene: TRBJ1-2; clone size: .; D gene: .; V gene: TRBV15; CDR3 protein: CATSSTPLNYGYTF; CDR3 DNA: TGTGCCACCAGCTCCACGCCTCTTAACTATGGCTACACCTTC
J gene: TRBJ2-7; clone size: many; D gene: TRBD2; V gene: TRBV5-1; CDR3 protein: CASSLPTSGGADEQYF; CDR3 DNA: TGCGCCAGCAGCTTGCCGACTAGCGGGGGGGCGGACGAGCAGTACTTC
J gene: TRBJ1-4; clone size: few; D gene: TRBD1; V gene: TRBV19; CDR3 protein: CASRDRAGATNEKLFF; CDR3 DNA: TGTGCCAGTCGTGACAGGGCGGGAGCAACTAATGAAAAACTGTTTTTT
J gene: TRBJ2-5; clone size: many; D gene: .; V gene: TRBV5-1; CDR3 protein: CASSLVQGGETQYF; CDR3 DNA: TGCGCCAGCAGCTTGGTTCAGGGTGGAGAGACCCAGTACTTC
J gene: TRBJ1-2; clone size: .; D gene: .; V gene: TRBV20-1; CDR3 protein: CSARPPTGDYGYTF; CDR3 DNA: TGCAGTGCTAGACCCCCGACAGGAGACTATGGCTACACCTTC
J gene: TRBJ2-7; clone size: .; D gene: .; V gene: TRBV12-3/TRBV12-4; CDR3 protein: CASSLRVYEQYF; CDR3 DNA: TGTGCCAGCAGTTTAAGGGTCTACGAGCAGTACTTC
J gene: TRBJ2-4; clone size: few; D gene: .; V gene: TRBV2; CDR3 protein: CASRDGPGNIQYF; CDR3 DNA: TGTGCCAGCAGGGACGGTCCGGGGAACATTCAGTACTTC
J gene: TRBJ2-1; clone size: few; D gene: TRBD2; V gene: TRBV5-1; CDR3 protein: CASSLARGGTYNEQFF; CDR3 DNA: TGCGCCAGCAGCTTGGCTCGGGGGGGGACTTACAATGAGCAGTTCTTC
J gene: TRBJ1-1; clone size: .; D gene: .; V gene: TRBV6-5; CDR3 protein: CASSASPGRQGTEAFF; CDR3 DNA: TGTGCCAGCAGTGCGAGTCCGGGACGGCAGGGCACTGAAGCTTTCTTT
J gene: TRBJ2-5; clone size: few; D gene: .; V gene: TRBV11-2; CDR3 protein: CASSLDRWRETQYF; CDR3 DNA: TGTGCCAGCAGCTTAGATCGATGGCGTGAGACCCAGTACTTC
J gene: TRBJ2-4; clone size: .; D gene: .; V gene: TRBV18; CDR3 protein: CASSPIMQAKNIQYF; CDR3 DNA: TGTGCCAGCTCACCAATTATGCAGGCCAAAAACATTCAGTACTTC
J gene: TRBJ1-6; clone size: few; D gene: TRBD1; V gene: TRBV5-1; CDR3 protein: CASSLAGGRYNSPLHF; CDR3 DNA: TGCGCCAGCAGCTTGGCAGGGGGCAGGTATAATTCACCCCTCCACTTT
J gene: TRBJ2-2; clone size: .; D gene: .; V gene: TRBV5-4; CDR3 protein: CASSWGGGEYTGELFF; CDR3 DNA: TGTGCCAGCAGCTGGGGGGGGGGCGAGTACACCGGGGAGCTGTTTTTT
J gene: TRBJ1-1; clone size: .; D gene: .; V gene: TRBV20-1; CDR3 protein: CSASMVVSLF; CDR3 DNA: TGCAGTGCTAGTATGGTCGTTAGTCTCTTT
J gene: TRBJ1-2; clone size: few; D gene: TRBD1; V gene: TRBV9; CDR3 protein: CASSVAGQGDYGYTF; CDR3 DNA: TGTGCCAGCAGCGTAGCCGGACAGGGGGACTATGGCTACACCTTC
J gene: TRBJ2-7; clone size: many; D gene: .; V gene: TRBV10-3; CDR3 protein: CAISRDSIEQYF; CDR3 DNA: TGTGCCATCAGTAGAGACAGCATCGAGCAGTACTTC
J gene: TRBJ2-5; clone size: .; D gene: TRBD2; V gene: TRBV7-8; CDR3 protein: CASSFASGAAGETQYF; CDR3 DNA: TGTGCCAGCAGCTTCGCTAGCGGGGCCGCGGGAGAGACCCAGTACTTC
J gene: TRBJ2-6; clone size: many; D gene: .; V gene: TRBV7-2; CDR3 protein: CASSPYRSGANVLTF; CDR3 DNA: TGTGCCAGCAGCCCGTACAGGTCTGGGGCCAACGTCCTGACTTTC
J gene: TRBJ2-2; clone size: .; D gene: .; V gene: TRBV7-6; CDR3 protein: CASSLGATGYTGELFF; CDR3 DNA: TGTGCCAGCAGCTTAGGTGCGACAGGATACACCGGGGAGCTGTTTTTT